Listed here is a single T cell receptor beta chain. Sequencing was performed with immunoSEQ multiplex PCR; in TCRdb, only in-frame clones are kept and a portion is missing. The sample shows fewer than 95,000 clones, 83% of them seen only once. The data belong to a study of ipilimumab plus nivolumab after autologous stem cell transplantation. This CDR3 region has 12 residues. Germline values: CDR1 MGHRA, CDR2 YSYEKL. This specimen was PBMCs, taken in a trial of ipilimumab plus nivolumab as post-transplant consolidation. This chain joins TRBV4-1 and TRBJ1-2; 7 bases match TRBD1. The TCR was taken from a male donor with diffuse large B-cell lymphoma. CDR3 in amino acids: CVLGGKNYGYTF. DNA for the CDR3: TGCGTCTTAGGGGGCAAAAACTATGGCTACACCTTC.